This T cell receptor beta chain was observed in a study of blood T cell repertoires in COVID-19. Study-wide background: T cells, B-cell-depleted T cells, or PBMCs provided the cDNA or gDNA that served as material.

The germline gives CDR1 SEHNR, CDR2 FQNEAQ (reference sequence). J was trimmed by 4 bases and V by 8 bases; bases with no gene match: 12. This CDR3 has 15 amino acids. Original analysis: Reference gene primer amplification in the assay estimated nucleated cell counts. Data came from immunoSEQ multiplex PCR; TCRdb stores just in-frame clones and leaves some out. The V and J calls and clone size are taken from that table; D and trimming were inferred from the DNA. The sample yields fewer than 25,000 clones, 85% to 95% seen once. The chain employs TRBV7-9 and TRBJ2-7, with 9 positions matching TRBD1. This TCR was recovered from a human donor in a cohort sampled during active COVID-19. Sequencing was performed on peripheral blood. The chain's CDR3 is CASAIQGASLYEQYF. CDR3 nucleotides: TGTGCCAGCGCGATACAGGGGGCGTCTCTGTACGAGCAGTACTTC.